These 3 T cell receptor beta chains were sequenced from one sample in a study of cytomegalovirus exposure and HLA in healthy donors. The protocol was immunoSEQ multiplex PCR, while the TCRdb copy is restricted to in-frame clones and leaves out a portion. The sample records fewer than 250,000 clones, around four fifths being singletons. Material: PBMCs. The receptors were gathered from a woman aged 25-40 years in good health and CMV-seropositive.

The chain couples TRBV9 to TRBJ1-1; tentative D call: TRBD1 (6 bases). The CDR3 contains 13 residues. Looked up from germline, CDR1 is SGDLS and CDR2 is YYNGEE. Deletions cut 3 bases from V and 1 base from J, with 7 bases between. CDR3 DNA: TGTGCCAGCAGCGGGGGACAGAACACTGAAGCTTTCTTT. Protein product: CASSGGQNTEAFF.

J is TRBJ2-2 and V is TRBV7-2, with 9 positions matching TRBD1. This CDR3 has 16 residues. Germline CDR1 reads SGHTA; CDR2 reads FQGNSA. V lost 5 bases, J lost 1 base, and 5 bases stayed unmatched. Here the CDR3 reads CASSRPDRGNTGELFF. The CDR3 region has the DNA TGTGCCAGCAGCCGTCCGGACAGGGGGAACACCGGGGAGCTGTTTTTT.

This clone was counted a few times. CDR3 DNA sequence: TGTGCCAGCAGTTACTCGGGGGACACCGGGGAGCTGTTTTTT. Translating gives CASSYSGDTGELFF. The chain employs TRBV6-5 and TRBJ2-2; D tentatively fits TRBD1 or TRBD2 (5 bases each). V shed 0 bases and J shed 3 bases, with 5 bases lying between them. The CDR3 contains 14 residues. Germline V gene sequence: CDR1 MNHEY, CDR2 SVGAGI.